Given below is one TCR beta chain in context. These data belong to a study of CD8+ T cells in alopecia areata. Reverse transcribed after extraction, RNA yielded cDNA as the sequencing template. TCRdb keeps only in-frame clones here, not all; method: immunoSEQ multiplex PCR. The sample includes more than 95,000 clones, more than 75% seen only once; the top ten take 11%. Treatment indicated: oral pan-JAK inhibitor, 5-10 mg twice daily. V lost 7 bases, J lost 2 bases, and 14 bases stayed unmatched. Looked up from germline, CDR1 is SEHNR and CDR2 is FQNEAQ (reference sequence). This CDR3 contains 16 residues.

Material: CD8+ T cells sorted from blood, obtained around week 31, from a patient treated with tofacitinib. The chain links TRBV7-9 to TRBJ2-7, with 7 bases identical to TRBD1. This clonotype originated in a human donor with alopecia areata. CDR3 nucleotides: TGTGCCAGCAATCCGTCCCCAGGACAGGCCCCCTACGAGCAGTACTTC. This codes for CASNPSPGQAPYEQYF.